Included here is one TCR beta chain sequence, with context. One end of the junction fails to match germline, which may point to a read error. The data derive from a study of control samples from healthy donors and cancer patients. The method was immunoSEQ multiplex PCR; TCRdb's version includes in-frame clones alone and lacks a portion of them. This table has around 120,000 clones, over 75% appearing once. Germline CDR1 reads SGHAT; CDR2 reads FQNNGV. The CDR3 is 11 amino acids. The rearrangement uses TRBV11-2 and TRBJ2-3, with 9 bases fitting TRBD1. Sequencing was carried out using blood. The sequence came from a man aged 55 to 70 in good health. The CDR3 nucleotides are TGTGCCAGCAGCAGAACCGGGACAGGGTTCTTT. Translating gives CASSRTGTGFF.